This T cell receptor (beta chain) is drawn from a study of OX40 agonist ivuxolimab in advanced cancers. For context, the study as a whole: The costimulatory receptor OX40 (CD134) was targeted by ivuxolimab, a fully human IgG2 agonistic monoclonal antibody. A male proportion of 82.7% and a mean age of approximately 58 years, ranging from about 20 to 79, were recorded for the dose-escalation cohort. Intravenous ivuxolimab was administered to patients every 2 weeks at six dose levels: 0.01, 0.1, 0.3, 1.5, 3 and 10 mg/kg. Of the approximately 50 dose-escalation patients, hepatocellular carcinoma was present in approximately 20, melanoma in around 15, renal cell carcinoma in 9 and head and neck cancer in 9. The point of sequencing TCRbeta in the periphery was to test whether ivuxolimab changed TCR sequence diversity and drove clonal T-cell expansion. Prior anti-PD-1, anti-PD-L1 or anti-CTLA-4 therapy was permitted, and checkpoint inhibitors had been received by roughly 40% of dose-escalation patients. The paper covers the monotherapy dose-escalation part of the phase I ivuxolimab trial, which included N = 52 patients. Partial responses occurred in three dose-escalation patients: two with cutaneous melanoma and one with hepatocellular carcinoma. Results the study describes overall, beyond this receptor: Which antigens the clonally expanded peripheral T cells were specific for was not determined. Partial responders in the 0.1-3.0 mg/kg groups had among the lowest normalized peripheral clonal expansion, especially among CD8+ T cells. Low levels of normalized T-cell clonal expansion were also seen in some patients who did not respond. On average, CD8+ T cells showed more expanded clones than CD4+ T cells after ivuxolimab. At doses of 0.1 to 3.0 mg/kg, clonal expansion of both CD4+ and CD8+ blood T cells was observed from baseline to week 6.

The trial excluded patients who had a history of autoimmune disease or were on systemic immunosuppression. Peripheral blood for TCR sequencing was collected from all dose cohorts at baseline, on cycle 4 day 1, and on cycle 7 day 1. The samples were drawn from a first-in-human, open-label, multicenter phase I dose-escalation trial of ivuxolimab. The trial enrolled adults with locally advanced or metastatic head and neck squamous cell, hepatocellular, melanoma or renal cell carcinoma. CD4+ and CD8+ T cells were sorted separately from peripheral blood before TCR sequencing. Genomic DNA was extracted from sorted cells for sequencing of the TCRbeta CDR3 region. The immunoSEQ Assay was used for sequencing of TCRbeta CDR3 regions. TCRdb's version of the immuneACCESS table is confined to in-frame rearrangements and falls short of the full clone set. An unresolved V gene accounts for under half of the shortfall where checked; the remainder is of unknown origin. In all, the sample holds about 40,000 clones, and about 80% of those were seen once. 20% to 25% of the sample is held by the ten biggest clonotypes.

This clone counts as large (0.1 to 1%). What this receptor recognizes is not known. No much larger clone is present one base from it, and per-base qualities are unavailable. From a lookup of the germline V gene, CDR1 and CDR2 are LGHNA and YNFKEQ. From cysteine to phenylalanine, the CDR3 is 13 amino acids long. The sequence is cut down to CDR3 DNA, 39 bases in frame from base 1. At the junction V is shortened by 4 bases and J by 10 bases, with 14 bases in between. Here the sequenced sample was CD4+ or CD8+ T cells sorted from blood, taken in a trial of the OX40 agonist ivuxolimab. The sequence joins TRBV4-2 to TRBJ2-1; no D gene can be assigned with confidence. The receptor comes from an adult with an advanced solid tumor such as melanoma, head and neck, liver or kidney cancer. Here is the DNA: TGTGCCAGCAGCCCCTTAACCCGGACCGAGCAGTTCTTC. Translated, it gives CASSPLTRTEQFF.